Presented here are 3 T cell receptor beta chains from one specimen sequenced in a study of blood T cell repertoires in COVID-19 (dated by TCRdb to about 2020). To prepare the library, the immunoSEQ multiplex PCR assay was applied. This is the immuneACCESS table as TCRdb keeps it, with only in-frame sequences that have V and J called. A part of the clones is gone; compared with another copy, unresolved V genes explain less than half, and the rest is unexplained. The sample table records under 200,000 clones; more than 75% of these occur just once. The ten most abundant clones make up approximately 2% of the sample. Sequences were obtained from peripheral blood. Receptors originate from a man between 18 and 35 years old with acute or convalescent COVID-19.

This clone came up once. The chain employs TRBV18 and TRBJ1-5; 7 nucleotides align to TRBD1. The CDR3 length is 13 residues. Trimming cost V 3 bases and J 5 bases; bases outside gene matches: 1. CDR1 KGHSH and CDR2 LQKENI come from the germline V gene. CDR3 sequence reads: CASSPGQDQPQHF. In nucleotides, the CDR3 is TGTGCCAGCTCACCCGGACAGGATCAGCCCCAGCATTTT.

The chain employs TRBV3-1 (or the pseudogene TRBV3-2) and TRBJ2-1; D is undetermined. CDR1 and CDR2 from the germline V gene are LGHDT and YNNKEL (reference sequence). Trimming removed 1 base from V and 5 bases from J, with 15 bases in between. CDR3 length equals 16 residues. Here the CDR3 DNA reads TGTGCCAGCAGCCAAGTTTTGCGGCTTTTAAACAATGAGCAGTTCTTC. Its protein is CASSQVLRLLNNEQFF.

This chain links TRBV5-4 with TRBJ1-2; possibly TRBD1 for D (6 bases). The germline V gene encodes CDR1 SGHNT and CDR2 YYREEE (reference sequence). Trimming left V 4 bases short and J 4 bases short, with 14 bases between. The CDR3 spans 14 residues. CDR3 DNA: TGTGCCAGCAGCCTCCAGGGGACCGTCTATGGCTACACCTTC. Its translation: CASSLQGTVYGYTF.